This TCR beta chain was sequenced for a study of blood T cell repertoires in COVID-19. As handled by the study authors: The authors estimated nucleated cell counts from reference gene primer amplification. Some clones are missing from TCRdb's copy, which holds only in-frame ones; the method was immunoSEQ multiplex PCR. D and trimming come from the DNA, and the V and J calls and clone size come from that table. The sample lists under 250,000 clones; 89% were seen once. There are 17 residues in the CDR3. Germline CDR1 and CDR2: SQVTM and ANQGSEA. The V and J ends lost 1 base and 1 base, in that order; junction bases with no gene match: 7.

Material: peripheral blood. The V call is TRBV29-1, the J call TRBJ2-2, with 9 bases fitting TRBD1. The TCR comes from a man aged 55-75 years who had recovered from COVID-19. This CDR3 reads CSVEGGTGKLNTGELFF. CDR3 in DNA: TGCAGCGTTGAAGGGGGGACAGGGAAACTGAACACCGGGGAGCTGTTTTTT.